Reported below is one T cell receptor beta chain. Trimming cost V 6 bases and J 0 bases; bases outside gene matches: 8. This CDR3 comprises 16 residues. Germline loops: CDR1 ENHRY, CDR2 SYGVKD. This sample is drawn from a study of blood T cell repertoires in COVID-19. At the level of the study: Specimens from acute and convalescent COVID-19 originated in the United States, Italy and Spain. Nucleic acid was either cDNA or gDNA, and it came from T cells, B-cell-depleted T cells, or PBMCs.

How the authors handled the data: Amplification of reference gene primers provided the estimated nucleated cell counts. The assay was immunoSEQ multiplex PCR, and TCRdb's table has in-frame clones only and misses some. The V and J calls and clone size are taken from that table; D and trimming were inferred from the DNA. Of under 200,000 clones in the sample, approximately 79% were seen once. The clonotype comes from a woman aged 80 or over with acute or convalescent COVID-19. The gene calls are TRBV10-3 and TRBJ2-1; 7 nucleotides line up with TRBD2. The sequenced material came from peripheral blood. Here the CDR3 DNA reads TGTGCCATCAGAGATTCTAGCGGCTCCTCCTACAATGAGCAGTTCTTC. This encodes CAIRDSSGSSYNEQFF.